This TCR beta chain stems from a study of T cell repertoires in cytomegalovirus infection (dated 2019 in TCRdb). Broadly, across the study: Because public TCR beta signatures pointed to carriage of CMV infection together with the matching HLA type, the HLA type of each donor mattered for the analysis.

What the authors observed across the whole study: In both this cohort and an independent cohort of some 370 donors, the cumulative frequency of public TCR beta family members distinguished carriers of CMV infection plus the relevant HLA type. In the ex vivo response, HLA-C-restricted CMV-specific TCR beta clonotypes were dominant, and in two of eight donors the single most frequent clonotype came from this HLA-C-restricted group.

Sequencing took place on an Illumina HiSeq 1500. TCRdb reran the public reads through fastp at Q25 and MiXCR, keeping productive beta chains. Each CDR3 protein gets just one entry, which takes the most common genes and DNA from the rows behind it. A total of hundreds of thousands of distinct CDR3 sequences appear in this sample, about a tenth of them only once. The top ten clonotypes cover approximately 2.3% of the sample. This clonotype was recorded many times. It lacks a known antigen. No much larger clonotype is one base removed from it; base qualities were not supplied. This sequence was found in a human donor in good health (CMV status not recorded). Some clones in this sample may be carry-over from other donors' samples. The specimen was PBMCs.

The CDR3: CSATPGLAGEKETQYF. The DNA sequence is given as TGCAGTGCCACCCCAGGACTAGCGGGGGAGAAGGAGACCCAGTACTTC. The V and J segments used are TRBV20-1 and TRBJ2-5; 13 middle bases align to TRBD2. From its cysteine to its phenylalanine, the CDR3 spans 16 amino acids. Only CDR3 DNA is held: 48 bases, read in frame from base 1. Via the germline V gene (reference sequence), CDR1 is DFQATT and CDR2 SNEGSKA. For this chain, trimming is 6 bases at the V end and 5 bases at the J end, and the number of junction bases without a gene match is 12.